The 24 T cell receptor beta chains below come from one sample, sequenced in a study of T cell repertoires in cytomegalovirus infection. One entry per CDR3 protein, called by TCRdb with MiXCR from the reads. This table has hundreds of thousands of distinct CDR3 sequences, around 30% appearing once. Their target antigens are unknown. The sample was cultured CD8+ T cells from PBMCs, taken from culture after CMV antigen stimulation. Receptors were obtained from a human donor in good health (CMV status not recorded). Some clones in this sample may be carry-over from other donors' samples.

V usage is TRBV5-4 and J usage is TRBJ1-2; perhaps TRBD1 as D (6 bases). This CDR3 has 14 amino acids. Trimming pared 4 bases from V and 8 bases from J, leaving 18 bases between. Per germline, CDR1 SGHNT and CDR2 YYREEE (reference sequence). This CDR3 reads CASSLPQGLLGYTF. CDR3 DNA: TGTGCCAGCAGCCTCCCGCAGGGGCTGTTAGGCTACACCTTC.

The chain has TRBV6-4 and TRBJ2-3, with D tentatively TRBD2 (5 bases). This CDR3 region has 18 residues. Germline V gene lookup returns CDR1 MRHNA and CDR2 SNTAGT. Trimming cost V 2 bases and J 0 bases, with 18 bases left between them. The CDR3 sequence: CASSDIPTGSESTDTQYF. The CDR3 nucleotides read TGTGCCAGCAGTGACATTCCAACGGGGTCGGAGAGCACAGATACGCAGTATTTT.

DNA for the CDR3: TGTGCCAGCAGCGAGGGACAGGTGAACACTGAAGCTTTCTTT. Translation gives CASSEGQVNTEAFF. This sequence joins TRBV13 and TRBJ1-1; the match to TRBD1 covers 8 bases. Germline CDR1 PRHDT, CDR2 FYEKMQ (reference sequence). This CDR3 comprises 14 residues. V lost 5 bases, J lost 0 bases, and 2 bases stayed unmatched.

The V gene is TRBV7-2, the J gene TRBJ1-5; tentatively, D is TRBD1 (5 bases). V shed 1 base and J shed 1 base, with 14 bases lying between them. This CDR3 has 17 residues. Germline loops: CDR1 SGHTA, CDR2 FQGNSA. The CDR3 sequence: CASSLGEGYSSNQPQHF. DNA for the CDR3: TGTGCCAGCAGCTTAGGGGAGGGGTACTCGAGCAATCAGCCCCAGCATTTT.

The gene calls are TRBV20-1 and TRBJ2-2; 7 bases line up with TRBD1. The germline V gene has CDR1 DFQATT and CDR2 SNEGSKA (reference sequence). With V trimmed by 5 bases and J by 3 bases, 9 bases remained unmatched. The CDR3 runs to 15 residues. The CDR3 nucleotides are TGCAGTGCTCGAGGGGGACAGCTTGACACCGGGGAGCTGTTTTTT. As protein: CSARGGQLDTGELFF.

This clonotype has just a few counts. This rearrangement joins TRBV5-1 to TRBJ2-1; TRBD1 might be the D (6 bases). The CDR3 has 17 residues. V dropped 4 bases and J dropped 0 bases, with 17 bases sitting between them. Germline CDR1 is SGHRS and CDR2 is YFSETQ. The CDR3 loop reads CASSRRGRESSYNEQFF. The CDR3 DNA is TGCGCCAGCAGCCGCAGGGGACGCGAGAGCTCCTACAATGAGCAGTTCTTC. The full variable domain, with the rest looked up from reference TRBV5-1 and TRBJ2-1, is KAGVTQTPRYLIKTRGQQVTLSCSPISGHRSVSWYQQTPGQGLQFLFEYFSETQRNKGNFPGRFSGRQFSNSRSEMNVSTLELGDSALYLCASSRRGRESSYNEQFFGPGTRLTVL.

The rearrangement joins TRBV6-5 to TRBJ1-6; the D is unclear. V lost 7 bases and J 7 bases, leaving 17 bases between the germline ends. The germline V gene encodes CDR1 MNHEY and CDR2 SVGAGI. The CDR3 consists of 15 residues. The CDR3 spells CASTPLGGYNSPLHF. The CDR3 region has the DNA TGTGCCAGCACCCCGTTGGGAGGGTACAATTCACCCCTCCACTTT.

This clonotype has just a few counts. The V and J genes are TRBV7-9 and TRBJ2-3; 13 bases align to TRBD2. In germline, CDR1 is SEHNR, CDR2 FQNEAQ (reference sequence). The CDR3 totals 17 residues. The junction had 11 bases not matched to a gene; V was cut back by 5 bases and J by 6 bases. CDR3 nucleotides: TGTGCCAGCAGCACCTTACTAGCGGGGGGGCCTTCGGATACGCAGTATTTT. Amino acid sequence: CASSTLLAGGPSDTQYF.

This clonotype was counted at least ten times. V is TRBV7-8 and J is TRBJ2-3; a weak D match, TRBD2 (6 bases). With 5 bases removed from V and 0 bases from J, the gap between germline ends came to 15 bases. CDR1 is SGHVS and CDR2 is FQNEAQ in the germline V gene. The CDR3 spans 16 residues. The DNA of the CDR3 is TGTGCCAGCAGCGAACTAGCTCCTTCTAGCACAGATACGCAGTATTTT. It encodes CASSELAPSSTDTQYF.

This clonotype appeared many times. This rearrangement joins TRBV27 to TRBJ2-7; D assignment may be TRBD1 or TRBD2 (5 bases each). V lost 8 bases, J lost 2 bases, and 16 bases lay in between. In germline, CDR1 is MNHEY, CDR2 SMNVEV (reference sequence). The CDR3 contains 14 residues. CDR3 sequence: CASHRSRDAYEQYF. The CDR3 DNA reads as TGTGCCAGCCACCGGAGCCGGGACGCCTACGAGCAGTACTTC.

This clonotype was seen more than once but under ten times. This rearrangement joins TRBV11-2 to TRBJ2-7; unclear D gene. CDR3 length: 15 amino acids. The V gene lost 0 bases and the J gene lost 3 bases, with 12 bases spanning the gap. CDR1 is SGHAT, CDR2 FQNNGV, per germline. CDR3 region: CASSLDPAGSYEQYF. The DNA of the CDR3 is TGTGCCAGCAGCTTAGATCCGGCCGGCAGCTACGAGCAGTACTTC.

The gene calls are TRBV6-2 or TRBV6-3 and TRBJ1-1, with D possibly TRBD1 on 5 matching bases. The CDR3 length is 12 residues. The V and J ends lost 6 bases and 6 bases respectively, with 11 bases between them. The V gene's germline CDR1 is MNHEY and CDR2 SVGEGT. The CDR3 spells CASSDSSAEAFF. The CDR3 DNA sequence: TGTGCCAGCAGCGACAGTAGCGCTGAAGCTTTCTTT.

The chain uses TRBV5-6 and TRBJ1-5; 7 bases line up with TRBD1. This CDR3 has 16 amino acids. Germline V gives CDR1 SGHDT, CDR2 YYEEEE. Trimming took 2 bases from V and 0 from J; bases not matched to a gene: 5. This CDR3 reads CASSLGGTASNQPQHF. The CDR3 coding sequence is TGTGCCAGCAGCTTAGGGGGGACAGCTAGCAATCAGCCCCAGCATTTT.

The sample holds many counts of this clonotype. V and J are TRBV10-3 and TRBJ1-3; D might be TRBD1 (6 bases). The V gene lost 1 base and the J gene lost 0 bases, with 13 bases spanning the gap. There are 17 residues in the CDR3. In germline, CDR1 is ENHRY, CDR2 SYGVKD. The CDR3 spells CAISEFRDTVSGNTIYF. The CDR3 nucleotides read TGTGCCATCAGTGAGTTTCGGGACACCGTCTCTGGAAACACCATATATTTT.

This clonotype occurred a few times. V gene TRBV4-1 combines with J gene TRBJ1-1; D ambiguous. The V end was cut by 3 bases, the J end by 7 bases, with 9 bases between. In germline, CDR1 is MGHRA, CDR2 YSYEKL. The CDR3 spans 12 residues. CDR3 sequence reads: CASSQMGDEAFF. CDR3 bases: TGCGCCAGCAGCCAGATGGGTGATGAAGCTTTCTTT.

This chain connects TRBV7-6 to TRBJ2-1, with a tentative D call TRBD2 (5 bases). This CDR3 spans 14 amino acids. Germline CDR1 SGHVS, CDR2 FNYEAQ. V was pared by 5 bases and J by 7 bases, with 15 bases between. The CDR3 protein is CASSEETTLNEQFF. The CDR3 DNA sequence: TGTGCCAGCAGCGAGGAGACTACCTTAAATGAGCAGTTCTTC.

The gene calls are TRBV28 and TRBJ1-4, with unresolved D. Germline V gives CDR1 MDHEN, CDR2 SYDVKM. V was pared by 6 bases and J by 0 bases, with 17 bases between. CDR3 length: 17 residues. CDR3 region: CASSPYPFDATNEKLFF. The CDR3 coding sequence is TGTGCCAGCAGCCCTTACCCTTTTGATGCAACTAATGAAAAACTGTTTTTT.

There are a few counts of this clonotype. This rearrangement joins TRBV25-1 to TRBJ1-4; D remains ambiguous. Per the germline V gene, CDR1 is MGHDK and CDR2 is SYGVNS. The V and J ends lost 5 bases and 8 bases respectively, with 12 bases between them. This CDR3 is 13 amino acids long. The chain's CDR3 is CASSPNIQEKLFF. CDR3 in DNA: TGTGCCAGCAGTCCCAACATTCAGGAAAAACTGTTTTTT.

This clonotype was seen only once. Given a much more abundant clone one base away, this may be a read error. The rearrangement joins TRBV12-5 to TRBJ2-5; no clear D gene. The CDR3 spans 16 residues. Germline values: CDR1 LGHNT, CDR2 FRNRAP. The CDR3 DNA reads as TGTGCTAGTGGTTTCTCCACCATACACCTCCAAGAGCCCCAGTACTTC. As protein: CASGFSTIHLQEPQYF. Full variable domain (rest looked up from reference TRBV12-5 and TRBJ2-5): DARVTQTPRHKVTEMGQEVTMRCQPILGHNTVFWYRQTMMQGLELLAYFRNRAPLDDSGMPKDRFSAEMPDATLATLKIQPSEPRDSAVYFCASGFSTIHLQEPQYFGPGTRLLVL.

This clonotype was seen more than once but under ten times. The V call is TRBV6-5, the J call TRBJ2-3, with TRBD2 matching 7 bases. Germline CDR1 and CDR2: MNHEY and SVGAGI. The CDR3 has 15 residues. With 0 bases clipped from V and 6 bases from J, the junction kept 6 bases outside the gene matches. CDR3 sequence: CASSYSAGVRDTQYF. The CDR3 bases are TGTGCCAGCAGTTACTCGGCGGGGGTCCGGGATACGCAGTATTTT.

This chain links TRBV12-3 or TRBV12-4 with TRBJ2-5; the match to TRBD2 covers 9 bases. Unmatched junction bases numbered 9, after V lost 5 bases and J lost 5 bases. This CDR3 region has 15 residues. CDR3 sequence: CASSPSGGMGETQYF. CDR3 coding DNA: TGTGCCAGCAGTCCGAGCGGGGGGATGGGGGAGACCCAGTACTTC.

This chain joins TRBV7-2 and TRBJ2-4; D is ambiguous. CDR3 size: 16 residues. Germline V CDR1 and CDR2: SGHTA, FQGNSA. Trimming removed 5 bases at V and 0 bases at J, with 14 bases between. CDR3 loop: CASSPQLTKAKNIQYF. CDR3 in DNA: TGTGCCAGCAGCCCCCAACTGACAAAAGCCAAAAACATTCAGTACTTC.

The chain links TRBV2 to TRBJ1-1; D uncertain. Per the germline V gene, CDR1 is SNHLY and CDR2 is FYNNEI. This CDR3 has 11 amino acids. The CDR3 nucleotides read TGTACAACGGCCGGGCACACTGAAGCTTTCTTT. As protein: CTTAGHTEAFF.

This clonotype has ten or more counts. One end of the junction varies from germline; a read error may be responsible. CDR3 coding DNA: TGTGCTAGCAGCTTTGCTGGGGGGCCCGACAATGAGCAGTTCTTC. This gives the protein CASSFAGGPDNEQFF. This chain uses TRBV7-7 with TRBJ2-1, with D tentatively TRBD1 or TRBD2 (6 bases each). The CDR3 is 15 residues long. In germline, CDR1 is SSHAT, CDR2 FNYEAQ (reference sequence).